Below are 22 T cell receptor beta chains sequenced from a single sample in a study of blood T cell repertoires in COVID-19. Profiling relied on immunoSEQ multiplex PCR, and the TCRdb table lists in-frame clones only, not all of them. This repertoire shows about 210,000 clones, roughly 86% found once; its top ten account for about 9.4%. The sequencing sample was made of PBMCs or T cells enriched from blood (not recorded which). The receptors originated from a man between 18 and 35 years old with acute COVID-19.

This chain links TRBV15 with TRBJ2-3, with TRBD1 as a possible D gene (6 bases). Looked up from germline, CDR1 is LNHNV and CDR2 is YYDKDF (reference sequence). This CDR3 has 14 residues. The germline V and J ends were trimmed by 6 bases and 2 bases, with 12 bases remaining between them. CDR3 nucleotide sequence: TGTGCCACCAGACGGACAGCTTCCACAGATACGCAGTATTTT. Translating it yields CATRRTASTDTQYF.

The chain employs TRBV28 and TRBJ2-7; TRBD1 matches 11 bases. CDR3 length: 14 amino acids. The V segment lost 4 bases and the J segment 7 bases; nucleotides outside the gene matches: 6. Looked up from germline, CDR1 is MDHEN and CDR2 is SYDVKM. The CDR3 spells CASSSGQGAGEQYF. DNA for the CDR3: TGTGCCAGCAGTTCCGGACAGGGGGCGGGGGAGCAGTACTTC.

This clone was observed a handful of times. V is TRBV4-1 and J is TRBJ2-1, with 10 bases that match TRBD1. Trimming at V came to 3 bases and at J to 4 bases, leaving 9 bases not matched to a gene. This CDR3 comprises 17 residues. The V gene's germline CDR1 is MGHRA and CDR2 YSYEKL. DNA of the CDR3: TGCGCCAGCAGCCAGAACCTCGGACAGGGGGAATACAATGAGCAGTTCTTC. This sequence encodes CASSQNLGQGEYNEQFF.

This rearrangement joins TRBV5-1 to TRBJ1-2; 10 bases fit TRBD1. This CDR3 is 16 amino acids long. Trimming cost V 0 bases and J 4 bases; bases outside gene matches: 6. Germline V gene sequence: CDR1 SGHRS, CDR2 YFSETQ. The DNA of the CDR3 is TGCGCCAGCAGCTTGGAAGGACAGGGGGGGATCTATGGCTACACCTTC. It yields the protein CASSLEGQGGIYGYTF.

This chain connects TRBV24-1 to TRBJ2-1; D is unresolved. Trimming shortened V by 7 bases and J by 5 bases, and 8 bases separated the two germline ends. CDR3 length equals 12 residues. The V gene's germline CDR1 is KGHDR and CDR2 SFDVKD. The CDR3 DNA sequence: TGTGCCACCAGCGATCCCGACAATGAGCAGTTCTTC. It is translated as CATSDPDNEQFF.

The rearrangement joins TRBV6-5 to TRBJ1-1, with D tentatively TRBD1 (6 bases). CDR1 and CDR2 from the germline V gene are MNHEY and SVGAGI. The CDR3 runs 12 residues. V lost 6 bases, J lost 9 bases, and 14 bases lay in between. CDR3 sequence: CASRKGGGKAFF. In DNA form, the CDR3 reads TGTGCCAGCAGGAAAGGGGGTGGGAAAGCTTTCTTT.

The chain carries TRBV30 and TRBJ1-5; 7 bases are a match to TRBD1. V trimming: 5 bases; J trimming: 5 bases; junction bases outside the gene matches: 0. CDR3 size: 11 residues. CDR1 GTSNPN and CDR2 SVGIG come from the germline V gene (reference sequence). As DNA, the CDR3 is TGTGCCTGGGGACAGGATCAGCCCCAGCATTTT. The encoded protein is CAWGQDQPQHF.

The chain has TRBV2 and TRBJ1-5; the match to TRBD1 covers 9 bases. The CDR3 covers 14 residues. The germline CDR1 and CDR2 sequences are SNHLY and FYNNEI. J lost 2 bases, V lost 7 bases, and 3 bases had no gene match. As DNA, the CDR3 is TGTGCCAGCAAGGACAGGGGTGGCAATCAGCCCCAGCATTTT. Translating it yields CASKDRGGNQPQHF. The entire variable domain, with the rest obtained from reference TRBV2 and TRBJ1-5, is as follows: EPEVTQTPSHQVTQMGQEVILRCVPISNHLYFYWYRQILGQKVEFLVSFYNNEISEKSEIFDDQFSVERPDGSNFTLKIRSTKLEDSAMYFCASKDRGGNQPQHFGDGTRLSIL.

CDR3 nucleotides: TGTGCCACCAGTGCTCCGGGACAGCACAATCAGCCCCAGCATTTT. Protein sequence: CATSAPGQHNQPQHF. V gene TRBV24-1 combines with J gene TRBJ1-5, with 7 bases lining up with TRBD1. V lost 5 bases to trimming and J lost 3 bases; unmatched junction nucleotides: 6. The CDR3 spans 15 residues. Germline CDR1 and CDR2: KGHDR and SFDVKD.

The rearrangement links TRBV13 to TRBJ2-7, with unresolved D. There are 14 residues in the CDR3. The V end was cut by 1 base, the J end by 3 bases, with 10 bases between. CDR1 is PRHDT and CDR2 is FYEKMQ in the germline V gene (reference sequence). Here the CDR3 reads CASSLAFSGYEQYF. As DNA, the CDR3 is TGTGCCAGCAGCTTAGCATTCAGTGGCTACGAGCAGTACTTC.

The genes are TRBV5-1 and TRBJ2-1, with a weak D call TRBD2 (6 bases). Trimming shortened V by 2 bases and J by 8 bases, and 17 bases separated the two germline ends. Germline assignment: CDR1 SGHRS and CDR2 YFSETQ. The CDR3 totals 15 residues. The chain's CDR3 is CASSLLPRRGDEQFF. The CDR3 coding sequence is TGCGCCAGCAGCTTACTCCCTCGGCGCGGGGATGAGCAGTTCTTC.

CDR3 sequence reads: CASSLGAGKAKADTQYF. CDR3 nucleotide sequence: TGCGCCAGCAGCTTGGGGGCAGGGAAAGCTAAGGCAGATACGCAGTATTTT. The chain combines TRBV5-1 with TRBJ2-3, with D perhaps matching TRBD1 (5 bases). With 0 bases removed from V and 4 bases from J, the gap between germline ends came to 18 bases. The CDR3 runs 17 residues. CDR1 is SGHRS and CDR2 is YFSETQ in the germline V gene.

The chain has TRBV7-9 and TRBJ1-3; D is undetermined. The CDR3 runs to 15 residues. From germline, CDR1 is SEHNR and CDR2 FQNEAQ (reference sequence). The V end was cut by 6 bases, the J end by 0 bases, with 12 bases between. The CDR3 reads CASRSTKGSGNTIYF. The CDR3 nucleotides read TGTGCCAGCAGATCGACTAAGGGCTCTGGAAACACCATATATTTT.

V usage is TRBV9 and J usage is TRBJ2-2; D gene unclear. Germline-derived CDR1 and CDR2 are SGDLS and YYNGEE. Trimming removed 0 bases from V and 6 bases from J, with 6 bases in between. The CDR3 covers 13 residues. The DNA for the CDR3 is TGTGCCAGCAGCGTAGGTCCGGCCGGGGAGCTGTTTTTT. Protein sequence: CASSVGPAGELFF.

The chain employs TRBV10-3 and TRBJ1-5, with TRBD1 matching 7 bases. V trimming: 11 bases; J trimming: 4 bases; junction bases outside the gene matches: 5. This CDR3 is 12 amino acids long. In germline, CDR1 is ENHRY, CDR2 SYGVKD. Here the CDR3 DNA reads TGTGCCGCCGGGACAGAGAATCAGCCCCAGCATTTT. Its protein is CAAGTENQPQHF.

This clone was seen only once. The rearrangement uses TRBV30 and TRBJ2-2; 12 nucleotides line up with TRBD2. CDR1 is GTSNPN, CDR2 SVGIG, per germline (reference sequence). V was pared by 1 base and J by 4 bases, with 7 bases of the junction left unmatched. The CDR3 length is 17 residues. Here the CDR3 DNA reads TGTGCCTGGAGTGATGGACTAGCGGGACTTGTCACCGGGGAGCTGTTTTTT. This gives the protein CAWSDGLAGLVTGELFF.

V usage is TRBV19 and J usage is TRBJ1-5; D may be TRBD1 (5 bases). V shed 11 bases and J shed 4 bases, with 9 bases lying between them. Germline CDR1 reads LNHDA; CDR2 reads SQIVND (reference sequence). CDR3 length equals 11 residues. The CDR3 spells CAVGGNQPQHF. The CDR3 nucleotides are TGTGCCGTGGGGGGAAATCAGCCCCAGCATTTT. Full variable domain (outside the CDR3, taken from reference TRBV19 and TRBJ1-5): DGGITQSPKYLFRKEGQNVTLSCEQNLNHDAMYWYRQDPGQGLRLIYYSQIVNDFQKGDIAEGYSVSREKKESFPLTVTSAQKNPTAFYLCAVGGNQPQHFGDGTRLSIL.

The chain combines TRBV6-5 with TRBJ2-7, with 8 bases identical to TRBD1. In germline, CDR1 is MNHEY, CDR2 SVGAGI. This CDR3 has 14 residues. J lost 6 bases, V lost 5 bases, and 9 bases had no gene match. The CDR3 sequence: CASSPPGQAGEQYF. The CDR3 nucleotides are TGTGCCAGCAGTCCACCGGGACAGGCTGGCGAGCAGTACTTC.

This chain connects TRBV28 to TRBJ2-3; D not certain. Trimming removed 6 bases from V and 4 bases from J, with 20 bases in between. CDR3 length: 16 residues. CDR1 and CDR2 (germline): MDHEN, SYDVKM. CDR3 DNA: TGTGCCAGCAGAAAGCCCCCCCCCTGGGCCTCAGATACGCAGTATTTT. Translated, it gives CASRKPPPWASDTQYF.

The chain is built from TRBV30 and TRBJ2-1; 8 nucleotides match TRBD1. This CDR3 spans 13 amino acids. CDR1 is GTSNPN and CDR2 is SVGIG in the germline V gene (reference sequence). V lost 3 bases to trimming and J lost 3 bases; unmatched junction nucleotides: 1. CDR3: CAWRGTGYNEQFF. The CDR3 DNA follows: TGTGCCTGGAGGGGGACAGGCTACAATGAGCAGTTCTTC.

The chain recombines TRBV27 with TRBJ2-1; 9 bases align to TRBD2. Germline V CDR1 and CDR2: MNHEY, SMNVEV (reference sequence). The CDR3 has 15 residues. V dropped 5 bases and J dropped 7; count of bases not matched to a gene: 9. The CDR3 loop is CASSLSGRGGNEQFF. The DNA of the CDR3 is TGTGCCAGCAGTCTTAGCGGGAGAGGGGGAAATGAGCAGTTCTTC.

The rearrangement links TRBV7-2 to TRBJ2-7; 10 bases line up with TRBD2. CDR1 and CDR2 (germline): SGHTA, FQGNSA. This CDR3 is built from 14 residues. After removal of 4 bases from V and 3 bases from J, the junction contained 3 bases not matched to a gene. The CDR3 DNA sequence: TGTGCCAGCAGCTCCTCTAGCGGGAGCTACGAGCAGTACTTC. Translated: CASSSSSGSYEQYF.